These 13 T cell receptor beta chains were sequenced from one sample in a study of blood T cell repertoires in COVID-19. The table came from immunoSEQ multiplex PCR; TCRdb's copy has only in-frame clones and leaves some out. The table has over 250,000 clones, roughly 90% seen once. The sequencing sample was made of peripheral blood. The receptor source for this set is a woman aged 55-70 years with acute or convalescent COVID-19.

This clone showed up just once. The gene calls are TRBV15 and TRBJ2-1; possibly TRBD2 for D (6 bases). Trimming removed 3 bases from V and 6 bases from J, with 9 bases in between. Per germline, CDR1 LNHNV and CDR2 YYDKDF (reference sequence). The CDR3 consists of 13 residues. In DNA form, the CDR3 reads TGTGCCACCAGCAGCCGGGACTCCAATGAGCAGTTCTTC. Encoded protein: CATSSRDSNEQFF.

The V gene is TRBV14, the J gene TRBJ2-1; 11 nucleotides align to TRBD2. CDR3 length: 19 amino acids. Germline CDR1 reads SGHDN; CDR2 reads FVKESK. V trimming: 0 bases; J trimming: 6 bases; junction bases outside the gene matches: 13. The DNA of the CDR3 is TGTGCCAGCAGCCAAGACAACGGGGTTCTAGCGGGGGGCGTCAATGAGCAGTTCTTC. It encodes CASSQDNGVLAGGVNEQFF.

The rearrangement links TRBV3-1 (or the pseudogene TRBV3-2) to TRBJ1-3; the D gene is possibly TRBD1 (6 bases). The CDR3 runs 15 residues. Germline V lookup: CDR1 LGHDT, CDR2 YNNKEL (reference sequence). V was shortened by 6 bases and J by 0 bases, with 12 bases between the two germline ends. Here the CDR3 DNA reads TGTGCCAGCAGAGCTACAGGGTTCTCTGGAAACACCATATATTTT. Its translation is CASRATGFSGNTIYF.

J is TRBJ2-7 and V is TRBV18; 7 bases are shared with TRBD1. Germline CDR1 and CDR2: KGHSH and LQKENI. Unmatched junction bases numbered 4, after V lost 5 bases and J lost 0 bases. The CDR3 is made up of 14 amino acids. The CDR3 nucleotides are TGTGCCAGCTCAAGACAGGGACCCTCCTACGAGCAGTACTTC. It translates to CASSRQGPSYEQYF.

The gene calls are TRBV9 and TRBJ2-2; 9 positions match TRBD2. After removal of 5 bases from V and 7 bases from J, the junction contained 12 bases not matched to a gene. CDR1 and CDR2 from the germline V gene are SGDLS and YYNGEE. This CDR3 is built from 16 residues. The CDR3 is CASSFSGGASIGELFF. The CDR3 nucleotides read TGTGCCAGCAGTTTTAGCGGGGGAGCGAGTATCGGGGAGCTGTTTTTT.

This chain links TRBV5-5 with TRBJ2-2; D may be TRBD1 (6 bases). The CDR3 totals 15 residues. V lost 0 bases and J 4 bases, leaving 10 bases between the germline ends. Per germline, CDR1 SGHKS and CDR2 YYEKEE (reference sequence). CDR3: CASSLAQGSTGELFF. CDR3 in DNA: TGTGCCAGCAGCTTGGCTCAGGGGTCCACCGGGGAGCTGTTTTTT.

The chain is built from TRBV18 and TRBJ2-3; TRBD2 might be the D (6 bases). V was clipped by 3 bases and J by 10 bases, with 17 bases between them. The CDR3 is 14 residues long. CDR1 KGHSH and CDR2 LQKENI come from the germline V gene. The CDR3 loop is CASSPGLQGLSQYF. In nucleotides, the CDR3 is TGTGCCAGCTCACCGGGACTTCAAGGGCTTTCGCAGTATTTT.

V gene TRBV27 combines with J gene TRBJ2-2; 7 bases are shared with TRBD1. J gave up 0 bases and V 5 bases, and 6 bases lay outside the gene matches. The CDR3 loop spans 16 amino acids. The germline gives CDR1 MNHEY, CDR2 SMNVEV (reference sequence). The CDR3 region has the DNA TGTGCCAGCAGTCCAGGGACAGTGCCGAACACCGGGGAGCTGTTTTTT. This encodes CASSPGTVPNTGELFF.

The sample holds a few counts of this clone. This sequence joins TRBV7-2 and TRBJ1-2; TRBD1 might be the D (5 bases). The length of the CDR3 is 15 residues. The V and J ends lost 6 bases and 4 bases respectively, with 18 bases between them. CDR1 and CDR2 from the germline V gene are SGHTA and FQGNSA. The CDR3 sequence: CASSTTGLGGYGYTF. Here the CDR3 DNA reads TGTGCCAGCAGTACAACGGGCCTCGGGGGCTATGGCTACACCTTC.

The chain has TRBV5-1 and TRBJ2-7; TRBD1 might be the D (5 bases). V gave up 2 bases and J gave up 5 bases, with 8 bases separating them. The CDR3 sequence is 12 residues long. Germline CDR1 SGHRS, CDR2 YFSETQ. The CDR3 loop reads CASSFRRDEQYF. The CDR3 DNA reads TGCGCCAGCAGCTTCCGCAGGGACGAGCAGTACTTC.

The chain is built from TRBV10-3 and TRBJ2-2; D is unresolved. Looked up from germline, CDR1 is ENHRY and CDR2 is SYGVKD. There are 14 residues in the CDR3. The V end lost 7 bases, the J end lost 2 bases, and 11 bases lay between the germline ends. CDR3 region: CAINGGTNTGELFF. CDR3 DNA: TGTGCCATCAATGGCGGCACTAACACCGGGGAGCTGTTTTTT.

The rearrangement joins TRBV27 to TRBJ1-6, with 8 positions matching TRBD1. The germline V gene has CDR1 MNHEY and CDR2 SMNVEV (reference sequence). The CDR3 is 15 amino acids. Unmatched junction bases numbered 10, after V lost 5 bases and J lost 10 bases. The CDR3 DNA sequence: TGTGCCAGCAGTCCATTGACAGGGGTAGGGTCACCCCTCCACTTT. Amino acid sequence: CASSPLTGVGSPLHF.

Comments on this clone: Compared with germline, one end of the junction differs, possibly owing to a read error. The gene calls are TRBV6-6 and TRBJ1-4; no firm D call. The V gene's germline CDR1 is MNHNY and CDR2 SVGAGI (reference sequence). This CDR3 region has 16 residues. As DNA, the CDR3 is TGTGCCAGCAGTTATGAGGGTGGTGCAACCAATGAAAAACTGTTTTTT. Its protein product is CASSYEGGATNEKLFF.